Listed here are 16 T cell receptor beta chains from one sample, sequenced in a study of OX40 agonist ivuxolimab in advanced cancers. Generated by immunoSEQ multiplex PCR, the TCRdb table keeps only in-frame clones and is missing some. This repertoire shows around 65,000 clones, approximately 91% found once; its top ten account for about 18%. The source was CD4+ or CD8+ T cells sorted from blood, collected in a trial of the OX40 agonist ivuxolimab. The receptors derive from an adult with an advanced solid tumor such as melanoma, head and neck, liver or kidney cancer.

The chain combines TRBV6-4 with TRBJ2-5; D ambiguous. CDR1 and CDR2 (germline): MRHNA, SNTAGT. The CDR3 spans 11 residues. Trimming removed 2 bases from V and 7 bases from J, with 5 bases in between. Here the CDR3 DNA reads TGTGCCAGCAGTGACGGCGCGACCCAGTACTTC. This sequence encodes CASSDGATQYF.

The J gene is TRBJ2-1, the V gene TRBV15; no clear D gene. Looked up from germline, CDR1 is LNHNV and CDR2 is YYDKDF (reference sequence). The CDR3 spans 14 residues. Trimming shortened V by 0 bases and J by 6 bases, and 9 bases separated the two germline ends. CDR3 residues: CATSRDRAGNEQFF. The CDR3 DNA follows: TGTGCCACCAGCAGAGATCGGGCTGGCAATGAGCAGTTCTTC.

This clone showed up just once. The chain joins TRBV19 to TRBJ1-1; D gene uncertain. Trimming stripped 7 bases from V and 1 base from J, with 13 bases between. Germline V gene sequence: CDR1 LNHDA, CDR2 SQIVND (reference sequence). The CDR3 spans 14 residues. CDR3 sequence: CASTLNPGNTEAFF. The CDR3 DNA sequence: TGTGCCAGTACCCTTAACCCCGGGAACACTGAAGCTTTCTTT.

The chain employs TRBV28 and TRBJ2-2; 7 nucleotides agree with TRBD2. The CDR3 totals 16 residues. V lost 2 bases to trimming and J lost 6 bases; unmatched junction nucleotides: 9. In germline, CDR1 is MDHEN, CDR2 SYDVKM. CDR3 DNA: TGTGCCAGCAGTTTAGGGTTGCGGGAGATCCCCGGGGAGCTGTTTTTT. It specifies CASSLGLREIPGELFF. The entire variable domain, with the rest obtained from reference TRBV28 and TRBJ2-2, is as follows: DVKVTQSSRYLVKRTGEKVFLECVQDMDHENMFWYRQDPGLGLRLIYFSYDVKMKEKGDIPEGYSVSREKKERFSLILESASTNQTSMYLCASSLGLREIPGELFFGEGSRLTVL.

The chain links TRBV19 to TRBJ2-7; perhaps TRBD1 as D (5 bases). V was cut by 6 bases and J by 5 bases, with 11 bases left in between. Per germline, CDR1 LNHDA and CDR2 SQIVND (reference sequence). The CDR3 has 12 residues. The CDR3, as DNA: TGTGCCAGTAGCCCAGGGCTAGACGAGCAGTACTTC. Protein product: CASSPGLDEQYF.

The chain uses TRBV16 and TRBJ2-2, with D perhaps given as TRBD1 or TRBD2 (5 bases each). V dropped 1 base and J dropped 0 bases, with 9 bases sitting between them. Germline loops: CDR1 KGHSY, CDR2 FQNENV. The CDR3 length is 16 residues. The CDR3 here is CASSQYGTTNTGELFF. As DNA, the CDR3 is TGTGCCAGCAGCCAATATGGGACGACGAACACCGGGGAGCTGTTTTTT. The full variable domain, rest sourced from reference TRBV16 and TRBJ2-2, is GEEVAQTPKHLVRGEGQKAKLYCAPIKGHSYVFWYQQVLKNEFKFLISFQNENVFDETGMPKERFSAKCLPNSPCSLEIQATKLEDSAVYFCASSQYGTTNTGELFFGEGSRLTVL.

In this sample, this clone turned up many times. The CDR3 region is CASSQDRGHVYEQYF. Here the CDR3 DNA reads TGCGCCAGCAGCCAAGACAGGGGGCACGTCTACGAGCAGTACTTC. The rearrangement joins TRBV4-3 to TRBJ2-7, with TRBD1 identical over 8 bases. V trimming: 0 bases; J trimming: 3 bases; junction bases outside the gene matches: 4. Germline V gene sequence: CDR1 LGHNA, CDR2 YSLEER. This CDR3 region has 15 residues.

The J gene is TRBJ2-3, the V gene TRBV19; 8 nucleotides align to TRBD2. V dropped 0 bases and J dropped 1; count of bases not matched to a gene: 6. CDR3 size: 17 residues. Looked up from germline, CDR1 is LNHDA and CDR2 is SQIVND (reference sequence). Here the CDR3 DNA reads TGTGCCAGTAGTATAGATCTGGAGACTAGCGGCACAGATACGCAGTATTTT. Translation gives CASSIDLETSGTDTQYF.

V and J are TRBV28 and TRBJ2-7; 8 bases map to TRBD2. The CDR3 loop spans 14 amino acids. Germline CDR1 and CDR2: MDHEN and SYDVKM. The junction had 5 bases not matched to a gene; V was cut back by 4 bases and J by 3 bases. The DNA of the CDR3 is TGTGCCAGCAGTTCGGGGGGGTGGAGCTACGAGCAGTACTTC. This gives the protein CASSSGGWSYEQYF.

The chain has TRBV30 and TRBJ1-5; no definite D call. CDR1 and CDR2 (germline): GTSNPN, SVGIG (reference sequence). Between the trimmed V and J ends, which lost 2 bases and 0 bases, there was a span of 8 bases. The CDR3 runs to 14 residues. DNA of the CDR3: TGTGCCTGGAGTTCGGGGATTAGCAATCAGCCCCAGCATTTT. It specifies CAWSSGISNQPQHF.

The table lists this clone with a count of one. The chain employs TRBV6-1 and TRBJ2-1; D may be TRBD1 (5 bases). CDR1 MNHNS and CDR2 SASEGT come from the germline V gene. Trimming pared 6 bases from V and 6 bases from J, leaving 15 bases between. This CDR3 comprises 14 residues. CDR3 DNA sequence: TGTGCCAGCAGCGCCTCTCTAGGGGTCAATGAGCAGTTCTTC. This translates into CASSASLGVNEQFF.

A single count supports this clone. CDR3 sequence reads: CASSWVRTGPNEQFF. CDR3 nucleotide sequence: TGTGCCAGCAGCTGGGTCCGGACAGGGCCCAATGAGCAGTTCTTC. The chain joins TRBV7-8 to TRBJ2-1, with 8 positions matching TRBD1. CDR3 size: 15 residues. Looked up from germline, CDR1 is SGHVS and CDR2 is FQNEAQ. V shed 4 bases and J 6 bases; nucleotides not matched to a gene: 8.

V gene TRBV28 combines with J gene TRBJ2-1; the D is unclear. The CDR3 has 16 residues. V lost 6 bases and J lost 7, with 22 bases in between. The germline CDR1 and CDR2 sequences are MDHEN and SYDVKM. In DNA, the CDR3 is TGTGCCAGCAGAAGCCGCGTAGATAAGGAATTGAATGAGCAGTTCTTC. It yields the protein CASRSRVDKELNEQFF.

V is TRBV27 and J is TRBJ1-1; a weak D match, TRBD1 (5 bases). The V end lost 4 bases, the J end lost 1 base, and 10 bases lay between the germline ends. The CDR3 extends over 14 amino acids. In germline, CDR1 is MNHEY, CDR2 SMNVEV (reference sequence). CDR3 loop: CASSSGLANTEAFF. The CDR3 DNA sequence: TGTGCCAGCAGTTCGGGACTGGCGAACACTGAAGCTTTCTTT.

J is TRBJ2-1 and V is TRBV18; possibly TRBD1 for D (6 bases). Trimming cost V 3 bases and J 7 bases, with 7 bases left between them. The germline gives CDR1 KGHSH, CDR2 LQKENI. The CDR3 contains 12 residues. The CDR3 sequence is CASSPGQNEQFF. The CDR3 bases are TGTGCCAGCTCACCTGGACAGAATGAGCAGTTCTTC.

The table lists this clone with a few counts. The chain joins TRBV2 to TRBJ1-2; 9 nucleotides agree with TRBD1. Germline CDR1 reads SNHLY; CDR2 reads FYNNEI. V dropped 5 bases and J dropped 8; count of bases not matched to a gene: 6. The length of the CDR3 is 13 residues. CDR3 in amino acids: CASSPGQGLGYTF. CDR3 sequence (DNA): TGTGCCAGCAGTCCGGGACAGGGTCTCGGCTACACCTTC.